Included here is one TCR beta chain sequence, with context. Trimming cost V 10 bases and J 2 bases, with 15 bases left between them. This CDR3 contains 13 residues. The data stem from a study of technical replicates of blood from several donors. The protocol was immunoSEQ multiplex PCR, while the TCRdb copy is restricted to in-frame clones and leaves out a portion. The table shows about 73,000 clones, with around 93% occurring only once. The source of this sequence is a human donor in good health. Sequencing used T cells isolated from PBMCs. The V and J genes are TRBV5-3 and TRBJ1-2; a weak D match, TRBD1 (6 bases). TRBV5-3 is filed as an ORF, its function uncertain. The CDR3 sequence is CAFPRGGNYGYTF. The CDR3, as DNA: TGTGCCTTTCCAAGGGGGGGCAACTATGGCTACACCTTC.